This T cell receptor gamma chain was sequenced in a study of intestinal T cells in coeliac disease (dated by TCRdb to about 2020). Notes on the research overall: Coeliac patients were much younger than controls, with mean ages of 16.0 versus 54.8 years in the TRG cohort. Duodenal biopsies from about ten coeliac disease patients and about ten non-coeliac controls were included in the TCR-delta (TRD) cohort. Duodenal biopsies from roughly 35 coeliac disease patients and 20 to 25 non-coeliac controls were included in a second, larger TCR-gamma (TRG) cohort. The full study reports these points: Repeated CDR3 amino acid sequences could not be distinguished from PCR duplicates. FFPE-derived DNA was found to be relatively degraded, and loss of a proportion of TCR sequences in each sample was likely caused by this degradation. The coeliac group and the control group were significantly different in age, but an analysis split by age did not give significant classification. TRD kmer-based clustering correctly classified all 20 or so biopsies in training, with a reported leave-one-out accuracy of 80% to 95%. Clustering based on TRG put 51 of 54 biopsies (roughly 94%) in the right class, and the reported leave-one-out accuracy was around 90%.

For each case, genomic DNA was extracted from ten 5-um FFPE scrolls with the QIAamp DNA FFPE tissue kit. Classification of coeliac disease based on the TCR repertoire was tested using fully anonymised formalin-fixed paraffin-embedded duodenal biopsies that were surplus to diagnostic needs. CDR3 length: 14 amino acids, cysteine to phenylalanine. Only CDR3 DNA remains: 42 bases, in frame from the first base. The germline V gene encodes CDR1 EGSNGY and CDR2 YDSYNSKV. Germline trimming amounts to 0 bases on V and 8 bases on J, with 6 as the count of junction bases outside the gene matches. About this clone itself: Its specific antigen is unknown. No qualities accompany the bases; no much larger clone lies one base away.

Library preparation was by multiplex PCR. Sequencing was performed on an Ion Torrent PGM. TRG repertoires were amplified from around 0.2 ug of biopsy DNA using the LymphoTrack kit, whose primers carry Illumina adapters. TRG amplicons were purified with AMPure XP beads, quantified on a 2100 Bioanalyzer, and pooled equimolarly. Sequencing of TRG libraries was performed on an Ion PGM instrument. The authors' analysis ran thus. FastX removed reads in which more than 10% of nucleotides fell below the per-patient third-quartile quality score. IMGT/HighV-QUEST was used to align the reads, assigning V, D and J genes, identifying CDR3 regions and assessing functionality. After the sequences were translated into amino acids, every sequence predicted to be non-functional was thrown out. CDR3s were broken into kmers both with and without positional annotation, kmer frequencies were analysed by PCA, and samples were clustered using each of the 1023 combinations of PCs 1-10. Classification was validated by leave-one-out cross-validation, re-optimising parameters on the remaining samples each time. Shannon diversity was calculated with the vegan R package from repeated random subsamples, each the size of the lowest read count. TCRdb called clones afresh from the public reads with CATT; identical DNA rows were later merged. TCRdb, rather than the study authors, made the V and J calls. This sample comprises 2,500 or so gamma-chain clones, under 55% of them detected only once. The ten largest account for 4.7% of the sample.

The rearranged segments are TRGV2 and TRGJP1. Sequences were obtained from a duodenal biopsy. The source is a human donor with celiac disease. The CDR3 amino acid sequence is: CATWDGPVGWFKIF. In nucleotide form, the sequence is TGTGCCACCTGGGACGGGCCCGTCGGTTGGTTCAAGATATTT.